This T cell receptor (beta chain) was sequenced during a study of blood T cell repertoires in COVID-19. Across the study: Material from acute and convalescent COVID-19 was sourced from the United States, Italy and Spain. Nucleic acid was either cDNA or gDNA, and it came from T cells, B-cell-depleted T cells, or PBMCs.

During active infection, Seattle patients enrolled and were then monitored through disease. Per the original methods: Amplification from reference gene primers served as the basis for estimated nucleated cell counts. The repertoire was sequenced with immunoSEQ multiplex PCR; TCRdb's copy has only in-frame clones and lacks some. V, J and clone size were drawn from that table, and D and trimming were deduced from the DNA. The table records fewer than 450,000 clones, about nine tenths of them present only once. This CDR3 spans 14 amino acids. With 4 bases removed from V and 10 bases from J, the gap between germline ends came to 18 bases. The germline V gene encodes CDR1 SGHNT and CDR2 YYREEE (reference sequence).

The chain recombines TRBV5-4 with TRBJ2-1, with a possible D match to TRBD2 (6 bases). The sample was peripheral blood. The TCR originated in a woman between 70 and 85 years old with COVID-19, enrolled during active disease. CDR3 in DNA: TGTGCCAGCAGCCGGGGGTCCGGAACTTGGGAGCAGTTCTTC. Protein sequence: CASSRGSGTWEQFF.